These T cell receptor beta chains were read from a single sample in a study of blood T cell repertoires in COVID-19. The protocol was immunoSEQ multiplex PCR, while the TCRdb copy is restricted to in-frame clones and leaves out a portion. The data show around 150,000 clones, just under 80% seen once. Sample: peripheral blood. The receptor set was obtained from a woman at least 80 years old with acute or convalescent COVID-19. The CDR3 runs from the conserved cysteine through the conserved F or W. Each record gives: J gene, D gene, clone size, V gene, CDR3 DNA, CDR3 protein. A D gene is named only where the DNA matches it firmly. Rows give clone size only sometimes, using once, few, many, or a class for an expanded clone.

TRBJ2-7	TRBD2	.	TRBV9	TGTGCCAGCAGCGCCGGGACTAGCGGCTACGAGCAGTACTTC	CASSAGTSGYEQYF
TRBJ1-6	.	few	TRBV28	TGTGCCAGCAGTTTAATTGGGGGGAATTCACCCCTCCACTTT	CASSLIGGNSPLHF
TRBJ2-7	.	.	TRBV20-1	TGCAGTGCCGGACTAACCCACGAGCAGTACTTC	CSAGLTHEQYF
TRBJ2-1	.	.	TRBV30	TGTGCCTGGAGTGACCCGGGTCCGGGGGTCCATGAGCAGTTCTTC	CAWSDPGPGVHEQFF
TRBJ1-2	.	.	TRBV6-2/TRBV6-3	TGTGCCAGCAGCCCGACGGGGAAGTCTAACTATGGCTACACCTTC	CASSPTGKSNYGYTF
TRBJ1-1	.	.	TRBV5-1	TGCGCCAGCAGCTTGAACACAAACACTGAAGCTTTCTTT	CASSLNTNTEAFF
TRBJ1-5	.	.	TRBV7-9	TGTGCCAGCAGCTTAGGGGACAACTTCAATCAGCCCCAGCATTTT	CASSLGDNFNQPQHF
TRBJ1-4	TRBD1	.	TRBV28	TGTGCCAGCAGTTCCTCTGTCCCGGGACAGGGAACTAATGAAAAACTGTTTTTT	CASSSSVPGQGTNEKLFF
TRBJ1-2	.	.	TRBV19	TGTGCCAGTAGGGCGGGCTATGGCTACACCTTC	CASRAGYGYTF
TRBJ1-1	.	.	TRBV6-5	TGTGCCGCGGGCACACCTTCGGCTTTCTTT	CAAGTPSAFF
TRBJ2-3	TRBD1	.	TRBV30	TGTGCCTGGAGCAAGGGACTGGGACAGGGGCGCGCAGATACGCAGTATTTT	CAWSKGLGQGRADTQYF
TRBJ2-3	.	once	TRBV6-5	TGTGCCAGCAGTTTCCTGACAGGCTTCCCAGATACGCAGTATTTT	CASSFLTGFPDTQYF
TRBJ2-7	TRBD2	.	TRBV3-1/TRBV3-2	TGTGCCAGCAGCGAGACGACAAGCGGGAGTGTCTACGAGCAGTACTTC	CASSETTSGSVYEQYF
TRBJ1-2	.	.	TRBV6-1	TGTGCCAGCAGTGAAGCCTTAGGGACCTGGGAGGGCTATGGCTACACCTTC	CASSEALGTWEGYGYTF
TRBJ2-7	TRBD2	.	TRBV3-1/TRBV3-2	TGTGCCAGCAGCCAAGAATTGGCGGGAGGGCCCCACGAGCAGTACTTC	CASSQELAGGPHEQYF
TRBJ2-5	TRBD1	.	TRBV12-5	TGTGCTAGTGCCCCCCGTGGGTCAGGGGGCTGGAAGACCCAGTACTTC	CASAPRGSGGWKTQYF
TRBJ2-5	TRBD2	.	TRBV25-1	TGTGCCAGCAGTGAAGGAGGACTAGGGAACCAAGAGACCCAGTACTTC	CASSEGGLGNQETQYF
TRBJ2-1	.	.	TRBV21-1	TGTGCCAGCAGCGAAGGACTAGCTCGCTGCTCCTACAATGAGCAGTTCTTC	CASSEGLARCSYNEQFF
TRBJ2-2	.	.	TRBV7-9	TGTGCCAGCAGTGACCCCCCCCGGGGACAACCCGGGGCCGGGGAGCTGTTTTTT	CASSDPPRGQPGAGELFF
TRBJ2-7	TRBD2	.	TRBV28	TGTGCCAGCAGTAGGAGACTAGCCCACTACGAGCAGTACTTC	CASSRRLAHYEQYF